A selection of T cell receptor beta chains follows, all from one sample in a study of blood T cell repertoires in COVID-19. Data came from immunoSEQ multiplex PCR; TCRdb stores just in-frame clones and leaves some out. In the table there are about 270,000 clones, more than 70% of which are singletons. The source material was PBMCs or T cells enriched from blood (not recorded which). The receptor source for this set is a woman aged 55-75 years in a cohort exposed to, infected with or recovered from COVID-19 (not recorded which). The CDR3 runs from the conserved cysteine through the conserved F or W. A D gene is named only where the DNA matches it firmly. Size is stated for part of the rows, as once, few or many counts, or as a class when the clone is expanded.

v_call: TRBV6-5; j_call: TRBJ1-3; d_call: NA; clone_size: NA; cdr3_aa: CASSYQAPAPGNTIYF; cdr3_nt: TGTGCCAGCAGTTACCAGGCTCCCGCTCCTGGAAACACCATATATTTT
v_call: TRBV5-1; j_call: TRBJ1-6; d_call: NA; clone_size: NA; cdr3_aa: CASRTGSNSPLHF; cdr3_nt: TGCGCCAGCAGAACAGGGAGTAATTCACCCCTCCACTTT
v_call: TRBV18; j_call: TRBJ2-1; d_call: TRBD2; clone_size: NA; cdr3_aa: CASSLGTSGGRNEQFF; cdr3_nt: TGTGCCAGCTCCCTGGGGACTAGCGGGGGGCGTAATGAGCAGTTCTTC
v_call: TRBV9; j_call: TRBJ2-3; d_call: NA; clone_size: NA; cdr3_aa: CASSSVVGDTQYF; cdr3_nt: TGTGCCAGCAGCAGCGTAGTCGGGGATACGCAGTATTTT
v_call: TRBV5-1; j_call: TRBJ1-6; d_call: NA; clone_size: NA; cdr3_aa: CASSVGSSNSPLHF; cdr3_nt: TGCGCCAGCAGCGTAGGTAGCAGCAATTCACCCCTCCACTTT
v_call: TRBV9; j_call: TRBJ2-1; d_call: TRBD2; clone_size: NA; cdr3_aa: CASSGGLAGYNEQFF; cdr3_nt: TGTGCCAGCAGCGGGGGACTAGCGGGGTACAATGAGCAGTTCTTC
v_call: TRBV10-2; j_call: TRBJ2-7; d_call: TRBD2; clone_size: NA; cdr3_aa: CASSDSGRRNEQYF; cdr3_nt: TGCGCCAGCAGCGATAGCGGGAGGAGGAACGAGCAGTACTTC
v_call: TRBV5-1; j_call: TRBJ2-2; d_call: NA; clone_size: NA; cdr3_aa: CASSLLGLGNTGELFF; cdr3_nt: TGCGCCAGCAGTCTCTTAGGACTCGGGAACACCGGGGAGCTGTTTTTT
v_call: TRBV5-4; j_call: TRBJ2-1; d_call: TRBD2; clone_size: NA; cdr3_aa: CASSFLAGGEQFF; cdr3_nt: TGTGCCAGCAGCTTTCTAGCGGGAGGGGAGCAGTTCTTC
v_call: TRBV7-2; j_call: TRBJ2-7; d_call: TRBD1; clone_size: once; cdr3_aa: CASSPWTGGMYEQYF; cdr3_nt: TGTGCCAGCAGCCCCTGGACAGGGGGAATGTACGAGCAGTACTTC
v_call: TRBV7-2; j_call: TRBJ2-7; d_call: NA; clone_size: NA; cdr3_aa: CASSLGGGGFKGPSYEQYF; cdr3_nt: TGTGCCAGCAGCTTAGGTGGAGGGGGCTTTAAGGGCCCATCCTACGAGCAGTACTTC
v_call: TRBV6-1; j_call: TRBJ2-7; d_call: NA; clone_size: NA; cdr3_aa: CASSVGGDFAGRTKQYF; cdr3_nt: TGTGCCAGCAGTGTAGGCGGGGACTTTGCGGGGCGAACTAAGCAGTACTTC
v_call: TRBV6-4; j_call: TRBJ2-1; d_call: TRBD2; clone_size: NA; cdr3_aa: CASSRELAANNEQFF; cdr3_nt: TGTGCCAGCAGTCGGGAACTAGCGGCTAACAATGAGCAGTTCTTC
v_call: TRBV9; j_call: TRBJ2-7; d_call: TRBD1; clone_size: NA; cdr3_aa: CASSEGTGGASLEQYF; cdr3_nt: TGTGCCAGCAGCGAGGGGACAGGGGGCGCCTCGCTCGAGCAGTACTTC
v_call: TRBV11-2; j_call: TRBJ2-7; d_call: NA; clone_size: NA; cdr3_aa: CASSTPLVGGYEQYF; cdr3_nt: TGTGCCAGCAGCACCCCTCTCGTGGGGGGCTACGAGCAGTACTTC
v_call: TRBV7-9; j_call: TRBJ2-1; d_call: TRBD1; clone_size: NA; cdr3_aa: CASSSAAGGNEQFF; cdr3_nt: TGTGCCAGCAGCTCAGCCGCAGGGGGCAATGAGCAGTTCTTC
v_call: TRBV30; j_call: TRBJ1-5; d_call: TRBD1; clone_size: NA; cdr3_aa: CAWSGTGKFGNQPQHF; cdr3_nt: TGTGCCTGGAGTGGGACAGGGAAGTTTGGCAATCAGCCCCAGCATTTT
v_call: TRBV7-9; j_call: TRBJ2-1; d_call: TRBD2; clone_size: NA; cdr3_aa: CASSDTSGTYNEQFF; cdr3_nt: TGTGCCAGCAGCGACACTAGCGGAACCTACAATGAGCAGTTCTTC
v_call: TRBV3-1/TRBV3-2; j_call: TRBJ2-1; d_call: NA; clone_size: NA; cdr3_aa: CASSEGLIHEQFF; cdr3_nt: TGTGCCAGCAGCGAGGGACTTATCCATGAGCAGTTCTTC
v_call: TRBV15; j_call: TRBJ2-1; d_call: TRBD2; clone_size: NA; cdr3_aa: CATSGLAGAYNEQFF; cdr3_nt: TGTGCCACCAGCGGCCTAGCGGGAGCCTACAATGAGCAGTTCTTC
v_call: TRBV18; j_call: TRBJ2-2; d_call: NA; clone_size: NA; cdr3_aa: CASSPGREQGRPNTGELFF; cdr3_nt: TGTGCCAGCTCACCAGGTCGGGAACAGGGGAGGCCTAACACCGGGGAGCTGTTTTTT
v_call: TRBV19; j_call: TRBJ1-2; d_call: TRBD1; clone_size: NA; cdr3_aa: CASSIDPQGAVNYGYTF; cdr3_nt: TGTGCCAGTAGTATCGACCCACAGGGGGCTGTGAACTATGGCTACACCTTC
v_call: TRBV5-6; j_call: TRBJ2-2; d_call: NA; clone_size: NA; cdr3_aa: CASRFTRSGELFF; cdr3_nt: TGTGCCAGCAGATTTACTAGATCAGGGGAGCTGTTTTTT
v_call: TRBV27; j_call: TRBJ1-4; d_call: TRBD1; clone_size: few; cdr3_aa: CASQGANNEKLFF; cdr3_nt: TGTGCCAGCCAGGGGGCTAATAATGAAAAACTGTTTTTT
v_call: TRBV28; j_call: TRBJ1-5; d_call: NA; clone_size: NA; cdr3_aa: CASSRGWQESYSNQPQHF; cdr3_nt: TGTGCCAGCAGTCGTGGGTGGCAGGAATCCTATAGCAATCAGCCCCAGCATTTT
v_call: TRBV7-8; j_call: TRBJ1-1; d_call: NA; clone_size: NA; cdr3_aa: CASSSRDIITEAFF; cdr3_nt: TGTGCCAGCAGCAGCCGGGACATAATCACTGAAGCTTTCTTT
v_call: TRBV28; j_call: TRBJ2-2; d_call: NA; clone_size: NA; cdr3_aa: CASSLGGAATGELFF; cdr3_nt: TGTGCCAGCAGTTTGGGGGGGGCGGCCACCGGGGAGCTGTTTTTT
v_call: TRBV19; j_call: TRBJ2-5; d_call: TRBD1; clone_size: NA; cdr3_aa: CASSLGQGGTQYF; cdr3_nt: TGTGCCAGTAGTCTTGGACAGGGGGGGACCCAGTACTTC
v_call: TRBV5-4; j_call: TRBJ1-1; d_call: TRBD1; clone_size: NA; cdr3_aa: CASSRPGTGLIGVGFF; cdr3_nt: TGTGCCAGCAGTCGTCCCGGGACAGGTTTGATTGGTGTCGGTTTCTTT
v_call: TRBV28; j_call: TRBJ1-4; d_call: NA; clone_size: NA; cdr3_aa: CASRQTLATNEKLFF; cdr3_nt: TGTGCCAGCAGGCAGACACTAGCAACTAATGAAAAACTGTTTTTT
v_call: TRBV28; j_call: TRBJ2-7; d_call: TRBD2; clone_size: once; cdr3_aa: CASSLPGVAGPYEQYF; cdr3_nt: TGTGCCAGCAGTTTACCCGGGGTAGCGGGGCCCTACGAGCAGTACTTC
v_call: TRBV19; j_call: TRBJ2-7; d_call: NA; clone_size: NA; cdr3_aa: CASGQSYEQYF; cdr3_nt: TGTGCCAGTGGACAGTCCTACGAGCAGTACTTC
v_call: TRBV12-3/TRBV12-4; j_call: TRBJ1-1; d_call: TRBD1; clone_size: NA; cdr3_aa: CASSFTGGTEAFF; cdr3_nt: TGTGCCAGCAGTTTCACAGGGGGTACTGAAGCTTTCTTT
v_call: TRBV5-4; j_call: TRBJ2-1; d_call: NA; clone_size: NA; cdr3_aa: CASASPPPYNEQFF; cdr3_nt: TGTGCCAGCGCGTCACCCCCCCCTTACAATGAGCAGTTCTTC
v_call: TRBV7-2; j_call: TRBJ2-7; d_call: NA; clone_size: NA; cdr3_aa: CASSLFGEFSYEQYF; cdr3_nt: TGTGCCAGCAGCTTATTCGGGGAGTTCTCCTACGAGCAGTACTTC
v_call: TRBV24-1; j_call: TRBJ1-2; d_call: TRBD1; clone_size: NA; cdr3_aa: CATSPGGGGYTF; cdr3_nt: TGTGCCACCAGTCCAGGGGGAGGCGGCTACACCTTC
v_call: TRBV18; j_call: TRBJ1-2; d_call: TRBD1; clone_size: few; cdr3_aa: CASSPDRDYGYTF; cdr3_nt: TGTGCCAGCTCACCAGACAGGGACTATGGCTACACCTTC
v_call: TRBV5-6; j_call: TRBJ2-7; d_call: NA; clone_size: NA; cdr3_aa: CASSFDISYEQYF; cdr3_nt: TGTGCCAGCAGCTTCGACATATCCTACGAGCAGTACTTC
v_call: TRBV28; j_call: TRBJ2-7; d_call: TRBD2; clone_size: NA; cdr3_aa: CASRTSRGVSYEQYF; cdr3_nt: TGTGCCAGCAGAACATCACGGGGGGTCTCCTACGAGCAGTACTTC
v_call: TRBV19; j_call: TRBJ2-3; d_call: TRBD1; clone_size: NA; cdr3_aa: CASSPDRAASTDTQYF; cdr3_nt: TGTGCCAGTAGTCCCGACAGGGCCGCTAGCACAGATACGCAGTATTTT
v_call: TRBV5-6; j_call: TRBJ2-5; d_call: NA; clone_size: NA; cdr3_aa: CASSTGLQETQYF; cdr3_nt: TGTGCCAGCAGCACGGGACTCCAAGAGACCCAGTACTTC
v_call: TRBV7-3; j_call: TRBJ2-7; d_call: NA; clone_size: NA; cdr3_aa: CASSITRVDNSYEQYF; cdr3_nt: TGTGCCAGCAGCATCACCAGGGTCGACAACTCCTACGAGCAGTACTTC
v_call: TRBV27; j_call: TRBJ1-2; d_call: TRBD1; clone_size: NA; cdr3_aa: CASRGRDRGNYGYTF; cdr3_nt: TGTGCCAGCAGGGGGAGGGACAGGGGTAACTATGGCTACACCTTC
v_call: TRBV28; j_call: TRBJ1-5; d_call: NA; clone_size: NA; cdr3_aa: CARQGRNQPQHF; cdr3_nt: TGTGCCAGGCAGGGCCGGAATCAGCCCCAGCATTTT
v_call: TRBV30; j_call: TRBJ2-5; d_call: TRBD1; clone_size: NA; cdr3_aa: CAWTWDRVETQYF; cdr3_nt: TGTGCCTGGACCTGGGACAGGGTAGAGACCCAGTACTTC